This T cell receptor beta chain originates from a study of T-cell reconstitution after alpha-beta-depleted transplantation in children (TCRdb year 2016). With respect to the entire study: T-cell immune reconstitution after TCRalphabeta/CD19-depleted allogeneic hematopoietic cell transplantation in children was quantitatively tracked in the study by means of TCR repertoire profiling.

Library construction relied on PCR. The sequencer listed for this sample is Illumina HiSeq 2500. To normalize quantification of the TCRbeta repertoire, the TCR libraries were built with molecular barcoding that relied on unique molecular identifiers. TCRdb redid the processing of the public reads, applying fastp at Q25 and MiXCR, and retained in-frame beta chains. Here each entry gathers all rows of one CDR3 protein and keeps the most common genes and DNA. The table for this sample lists under 250,000 distinct CDR3 sequences; approximately 6.9% of them were counted only once. More than 5.5% of the sample rests with the top ten. The treatment or condition label for this specimen denotes: allogeneic hematopoietic cell transplantation with graft depleted of TCRalphabeta T cells and CD19 B cells. Transplant recipients were children who received TCRalphabeta/CD19-depleted allogeneic hematopoietic cell grafts.

Results and caveats for the whole study, not just this receptor: The frequencies of hyperexpanded clones fell over the following months, and after one year, T-cell counts and TCRbeta diversity were mostly attributed to newly produced T cells. The apparently early alphabetaT-cell count recovery about two months after transplant was reportedly dependent on only several hundred rapidly expanded clones derived from non-depleted graft cells. In some patients, the high TCRbeta diversity seen at day 60 was put down to recipient T cells and intrathymic progenitors that had survived conditioning.

This clonotype was observed at least ten times. Its antigen has not been determined. No clone much larger than this one lies a single base away; base qualities are absent. The specimen was PBMCs, collected before TCRalphabeta/CD19-depleted stem cell transplant. The TCR originated in a boy younger than 10 with acute lymphoblastic leukemia, due to receive a stem cell transplant.

At the DNA level, the sequence is TGTGCCACCTCCCATGGGAGGACCCTCTATGTGGGTGAGCAGTTCTTC. Its protein product is CATSHGRTLYVGEQFF. The chain links TRBV10-3 with TRBJ2-1; matching of 6 bases hints at TRBD2 as the D gene. The CDR3 has 16 amino acids, counting the end cysteine and phenylalanine. The only DNA kept is the CDR3, 48 bases in frame from the first base. The CDR1 and CDR2 encoded by the germline V gene are ENHRY and SYGVKD. V is pared back by 10 bases and J by 9 bases, with 28 bases lying between the germline termini.